The entry that follows covers one T cell receptor (beta chain) sequence. The data belong to a study of T cells expressing NK-cell markers. With the 5' RACE reads reprocessed, TCRdb shows one record per CDR3 protein and no DNA. This sample's clone table lists fewer than 550,000 distinct CDR3 sequences. Germline-derived CDR1 and CDR2 are GTSNPN and SVGIG (reference sequence). CDR3 length equals 16 residues. V gene TRBV30 combines with J gene TRBJ2-2; TCRdb reports TRBD2, a call that lacks DNA to check it against. The source of this sequence is a woman aged 45-65 years in good health. Sequenced sample: blood T cells: a sorted CD56 or NKG2C T cell subset, CD4+ or CD8+ T cells, or bulk PBMC T cells (not recorded which). This chain's CDR3 is CAWSVPNGRKTGELFF.